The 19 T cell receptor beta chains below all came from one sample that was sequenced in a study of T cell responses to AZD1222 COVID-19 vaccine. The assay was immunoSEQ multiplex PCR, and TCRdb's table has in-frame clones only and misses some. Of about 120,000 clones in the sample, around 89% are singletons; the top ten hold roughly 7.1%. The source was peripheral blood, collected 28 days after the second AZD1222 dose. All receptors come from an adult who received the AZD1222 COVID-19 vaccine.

The CDR3 sequence: CASSRSSVAYNEQFF. Written as DNA, the CDR3 is TGTGCCAGCAGCCGTAGTAGCGTAGCCTACAATGAGCAGTTCTTC. The genes are TRBV14 and TRBJ2-1; D is perhaps TRBD2 (5 bases). The CDR3 consists of 15 residues. V was cut by 4 bases and J by 2 bases, with 12 bases left in between. In germline, CDR1 is SGHDN, CDR2 FVKESK.

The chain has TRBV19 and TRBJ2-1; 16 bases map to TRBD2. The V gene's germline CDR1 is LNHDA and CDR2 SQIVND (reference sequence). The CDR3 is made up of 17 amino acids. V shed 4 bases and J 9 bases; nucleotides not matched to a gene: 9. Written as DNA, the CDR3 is TGTGCCAGTAGTAGGGGACTAGCGGGAGGGCCTTGGGGTGAGCAGTTCTTC. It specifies CASSRGLAGGPWGEQFF.

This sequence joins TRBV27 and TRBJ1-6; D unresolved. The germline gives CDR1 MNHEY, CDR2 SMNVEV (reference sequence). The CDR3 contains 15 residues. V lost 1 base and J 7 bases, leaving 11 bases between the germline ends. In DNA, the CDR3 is TGTGCCAGCAGTTTATTTTCCGTAGTAAATTCACCCCTCCACTTT. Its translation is CASSLFSVVNSPLHF.

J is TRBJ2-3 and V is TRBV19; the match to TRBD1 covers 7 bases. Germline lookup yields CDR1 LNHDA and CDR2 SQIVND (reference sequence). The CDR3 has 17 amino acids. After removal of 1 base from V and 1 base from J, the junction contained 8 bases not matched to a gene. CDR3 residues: CASSIGLGGVGTDTQYF. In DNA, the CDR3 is TGTGCCAGTAGTATAGGATTAGGGGGCGTGGGCACAGATACGCAGTATTTT. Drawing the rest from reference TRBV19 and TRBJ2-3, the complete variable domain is DGGITQSPKYLFRKEGQNVTLSCEQNLNHDAMYWYRQDPGQGLRLIYYSQIVNDFQKGDIAEGYSVSREKKESFPLTVTSAQKNPTAFYLCASSIGLGGVGTDTQYFGPGTRLTVL.

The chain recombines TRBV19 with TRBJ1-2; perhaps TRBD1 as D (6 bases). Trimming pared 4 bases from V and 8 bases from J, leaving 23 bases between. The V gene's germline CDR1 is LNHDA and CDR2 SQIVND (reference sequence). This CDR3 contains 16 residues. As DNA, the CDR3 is TGTGCCAGTAGTAGAGGGCCCTTGGGGGCCCTAGGGGGCTACACCTTC. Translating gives CASSRGPLGALGGYTF.

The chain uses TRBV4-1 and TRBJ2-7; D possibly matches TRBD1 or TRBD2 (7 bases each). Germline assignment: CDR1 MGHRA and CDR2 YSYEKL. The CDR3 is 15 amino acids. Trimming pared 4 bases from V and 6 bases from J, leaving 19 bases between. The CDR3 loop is CASSREAGQSGEQYF. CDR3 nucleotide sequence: TGCGCCAGCAGCCGAGAAGCGGGACAGTCTGGCGAGCAGTACTTC.

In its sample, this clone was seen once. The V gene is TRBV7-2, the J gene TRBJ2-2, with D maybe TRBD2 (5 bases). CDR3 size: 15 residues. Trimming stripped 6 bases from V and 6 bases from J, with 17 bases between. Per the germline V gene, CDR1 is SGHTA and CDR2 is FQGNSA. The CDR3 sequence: CASRDTSGVAGELFF. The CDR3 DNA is TGTGCCAGCAGAGATACATCCGGGGTGGCCGGGGAGCTGTTTTTT.

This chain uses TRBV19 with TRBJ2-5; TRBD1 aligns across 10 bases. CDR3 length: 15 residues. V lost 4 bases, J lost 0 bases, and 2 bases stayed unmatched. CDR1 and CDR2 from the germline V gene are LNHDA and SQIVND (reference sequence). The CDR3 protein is CASSRDRGYQETQYF. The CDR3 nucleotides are TGTGCCAGTAGTAGGGACAGGGGATACCAAGAGACCCAGTACTTC.

The CDR3 DNA reads TGTGCCAGAGTCCCGGGCCAAGAGACCCAGTACTTC. This sequence encodes CARVPGQETQYF. V and J are TRBV5-6 and TRBJ2-5, with no clear D. V was pared by 8 bases and J by 1 base, with 9 bases between. Germline-derived CDR1 and CDR2 are SGHDT and YYEEEE. The CDR3 is 12 amino acids.

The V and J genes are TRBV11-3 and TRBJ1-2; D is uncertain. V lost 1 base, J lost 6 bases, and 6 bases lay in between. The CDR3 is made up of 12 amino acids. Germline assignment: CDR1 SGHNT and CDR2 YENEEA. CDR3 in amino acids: CASSLAGNGYTF. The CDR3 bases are TGTGCCAGCAGCTTAGCTGGGAATGGCTACACCTTC.

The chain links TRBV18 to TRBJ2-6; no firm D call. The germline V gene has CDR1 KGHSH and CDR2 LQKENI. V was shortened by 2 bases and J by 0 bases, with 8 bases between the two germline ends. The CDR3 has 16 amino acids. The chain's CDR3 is CASSPSHSSGANVLTF. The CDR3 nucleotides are TGTGCCAGCTCACCAAGCCATAGCTCTGGGGCCAACGTCCTGACTTTC.

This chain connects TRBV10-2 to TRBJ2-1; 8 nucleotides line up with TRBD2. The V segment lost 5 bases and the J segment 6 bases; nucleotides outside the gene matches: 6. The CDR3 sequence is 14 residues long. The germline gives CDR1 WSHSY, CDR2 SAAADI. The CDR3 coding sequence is TGCGCCAGCAGTACGGGGGGGAGCGGCAATGAGCAGTTCTTC. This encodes CASSTGGSGNEQFF.

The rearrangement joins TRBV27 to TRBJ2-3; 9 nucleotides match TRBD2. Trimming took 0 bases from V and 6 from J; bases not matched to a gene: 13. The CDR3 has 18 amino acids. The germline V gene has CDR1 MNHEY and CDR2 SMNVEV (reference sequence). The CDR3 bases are TGTGCCAGCAGTTTATCGCCGGCGAAAAGCGGGAGGAAGGATACGCAGTATTTT. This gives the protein CASSLSPAKSGRKDTQYF.

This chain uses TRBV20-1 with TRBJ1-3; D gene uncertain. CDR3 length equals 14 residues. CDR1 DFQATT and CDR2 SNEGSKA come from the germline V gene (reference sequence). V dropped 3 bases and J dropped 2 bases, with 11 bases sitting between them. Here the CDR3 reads CSASLPATGNTIYF. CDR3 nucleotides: TGCAGTGCTAGTCTGCCGGCAACTGGAAACACCATATATTTT.

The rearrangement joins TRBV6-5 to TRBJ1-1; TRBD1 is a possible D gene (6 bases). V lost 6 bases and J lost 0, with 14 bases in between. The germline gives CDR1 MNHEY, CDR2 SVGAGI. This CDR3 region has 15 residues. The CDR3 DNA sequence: TGTGCCAGCAGCGCCTTATGGGGGCTGAACACTGAAGCTTTCTTT. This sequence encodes CASSALWGLNTEAFF.

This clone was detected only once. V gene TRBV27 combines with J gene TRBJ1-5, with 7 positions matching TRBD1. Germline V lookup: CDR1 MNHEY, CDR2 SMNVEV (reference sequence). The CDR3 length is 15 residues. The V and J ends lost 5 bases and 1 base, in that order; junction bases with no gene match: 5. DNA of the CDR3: TGTGCCAGCAGTCCCGCAGGGGGGAGCAATCAGCCCCAGCATTTT. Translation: CASSPAGGSNQPQHF.

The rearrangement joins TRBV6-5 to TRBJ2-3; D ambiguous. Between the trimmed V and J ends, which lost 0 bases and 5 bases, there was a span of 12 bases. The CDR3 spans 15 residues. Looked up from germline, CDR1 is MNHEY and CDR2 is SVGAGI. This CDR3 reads CASSYSRLLLDTQYF. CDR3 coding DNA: TGTGCCAGCAGTTACTCCCGGTTACTCCTAGATACGCAGTATTTT.

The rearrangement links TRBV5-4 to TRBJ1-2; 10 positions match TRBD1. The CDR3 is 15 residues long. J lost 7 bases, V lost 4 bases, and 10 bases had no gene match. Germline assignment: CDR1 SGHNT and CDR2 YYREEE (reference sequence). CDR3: CASSQDRGLSLGYTF. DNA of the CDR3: TGTGCCAGCAGCCAAGACAGGGGGCTATCCCTTGGCTACACCTTC.

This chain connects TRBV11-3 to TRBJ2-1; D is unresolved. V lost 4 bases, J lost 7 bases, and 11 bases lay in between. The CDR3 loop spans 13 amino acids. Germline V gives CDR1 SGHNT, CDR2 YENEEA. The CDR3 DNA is TGTGCCAGCAGCTCGACGAGATGGAATGAGCAGTTCTTC. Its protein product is CASSSTRWNEQFF.